This T cell receptor beta chain was sequenced for a study of Ad26.COV2.S vaccination and SARS-CoV-2 variants. The wider study: Donor joined the COV1001 Ad26.COV2.S trial arm.

Germline assignment: CDR1 MGHRA and CDR2 YSYEKL. The ends were cut back, 5 bases at V and 0 bases at J, with 11 bases in the middle. The length of the CDR3 is 15 residues. Clones were sequenced by immunoSEQ multiplex PCR, and TCRdb holds only the in-frame ones, with some missing. Of some 320,000 clones listed, 85% are singletons. As regards this clone: Its antigen is unknown.

General study points: Total responses of T cells may have been underestimated by the analyses of TCR breadth and depth. Responses of spike-specific T cells (both CD8+ and CD4+) reportedly showed substantial breadth after vaccination.

Treatment indicated: approximately 18 received Ad26.COV2.S at low or high dose, single or two shots; about 5 received placebo; per-sample allocation not given. Sampling took place 63 days after the first vaccine or placebo injection. Recruitment in Boston yielded a donor of adult age, 18-55 years. This TCR derives from a person aged 18-65 years who received the Ad26.COV2.S COVID-19 vaccine or a placebo. The source material was peripheral blood, sampled in a trial of Ad26.COV2.S vaccine versus placebo. V gene TRBV4-1 combines with J gene TRBJ1-3; tentative D call: TRBD1 (5 bases). The CDR3 bases are TGCGCCAGCAGCGTTCACCAGGGCTCTGGAAACACCATATATTTT. It translates to CASSVHQGSGNTIYF.